These T cell receptor beta chains were read from a single sample in a study of OX40 agonist ivuxolimab in advanced cancers. Assay used: immunoSEQ multiplex PCR; TCRdb lists only in-frame clones, some missing. The table shows some 89,000 clones, with approximately 79% occurring only once. This material consisted of CD4+ or CD8+ T cells sorted from blood, taken in a trial of the OX40 agonist ivuxolimab. The origin of the receptors is an adult with an advanced solid tumor such as melanoma, head and neck, liver or kidney cancer. Both conserved end residues are part of each CDR3. Each record gives: CDR3 protein, CDR3 DNA, clone size, D gene, V gene, J gene. The D gene is left open where the match is weak. Size tells how often a clone was seen (once, few, many) or the class of an expanded clone, and some rows leave it out.

CDR3: CASSFRMRGGRAEAFF
DNA: TGTGCCAGCAGTTTTCGCATGCGTGGGGGAAGGGCAGAAGCTTTCTTT
size: NA
D: NA
V: TRBV28
J: TRBJ1-1

CDR3: CASSIRQGGSNEKLFF
DNA: TGTGCCAGCAGTATCCGACAGGGAGGCTCTAATGAAAAACTGTTTTTT
size: NA
D: TRBD1
V: TRBV28
J: TRBJ1-4

CDR3: CASSLTGTNTDTQYF
DNA: TGTGCCAGCAGCTTAACCGGGACAAACACAGATACGCAGTATTTT
size: NA
D: NA
V: TRBV5-4
J: TRBJ2-3

CDR3: CASSLAGQGVGETQYF
DNA: TGTGCCAGCAGCTTAGCGGGACAGGGGGTAGGAGAGACCCAGTACTTC
size: NA
D: TRBD1
V: TRBV7-2
J: TRBJ2-5

CDR3: CASSQVASAYNEQFF
DNA: TGCGCCAGCAGCCAAGTTGCTAGCGCTTACAATGAGCAGTTCTTC
size: NA
D: NA
V: TRBV4-1
J: TRBJ2-1

CDR3: CASSQGQQETQYF
DNA: TGTGCCAGCAGCCAAGGACAGCAGGAGACCCAGTACTTC
size: NA
D: NA
V: TRBV4-2
J: TRBJ2-5

CDR3: CASSEPSGGVETQYF
DNA: TGTGCCAGCAGTGAACCTAGCGGGGGGGTAGAGACCCAGTACTTC
size: NA
D: TRBD2
V: TRBV2
J: TRBJ2-5

CDR3: CASSQGQGRYGNNSPLHF
DNA: TGTGCCAGCAGCCAGGGACAGGGGCGATACGGAAATAATTCACCCCTCCACTTT
size: NA
D: TRBD1
V: TRBV5-4
J: TRBJ1-6

CDR3: CASSPIGANVLTF
DNA: TGTGCCAGCAGCCCCATTGGGGCCAACGTCCTGACTTTC
size: NA
D: NA
V: TRBV13
J: TRBJ2-6

CDR3: CASSLTYVDEQFF
DNA: TGTGCCAGCAGCTTAACCTATGTAGATGAGCAGTTCTTC
size: once
D: NA
V: TRBV7-3
J: TRBJ2-1

CDR3: CASSRITGGEQYF
DNA: TGTGCCAGCAGCCGAATCACAGGGGGCGAGCAGTACTTC
size: NA
D: TRBD1
V: TRBV7-3
J: TRBJ2-7

CDR3: CASSQTRGFNSPLHF
DNA: TGTGCCAGCAGCCAGACCAGGGGGTTTAATTCACCCCTCCACTTT
size: NA
D: TRBD1
V: TRBV7-2
J: TRBJ1-6

CDR3: CASSISPNQPQHF
DNA: TGTGCCAGTAGTATAAGCCCCAATCAGCCCCAGCATTTT
size: NA
D: NA
V: TRBV19
J: TRBJ1-5

CDR3: CASSVVTRGAWNEQFF
DNA: TGTGCCAGCAGCGTAGTGACGCGGGGGGCTTGGAATGAGCAGTTCTTC
size: NA
D: TRBD2
V: TRBV9
J: TRBJ2-1

CDR3: CASRTRTEPFYEQYF
DNA: TGTGCCAGCAGGACACGGACAGAACCTTTCTACGAGCAGTACTTC
size: NA
D: NA
V: TRBV27
J: TRBJ2-7

CDR3: CASSKIYEQYF
DNA: TGTGCCAGCAGCAAAATCTACGAGCAGTACTTC
size: NA
D: NA
V: TRBV14
J: TRBJ2-7

CDR3: CASSQELAGGIEQETQYF
DNA: TGTGCCAGCAGCCAAGAATTAGCTGGGGGAATTGAACAAGAGACCCAGTACTTC
size: NA
D: NA
V: TRBV4-2
J: TRBJ2-5

CDR3: CASSIGANTGELFF
DNA: TGCGCCAGCAGCATAGGAGCGAACACCGGGGAGCTGTTTTTT
size: NA
D: NA
V: TRBV5-1
J: TRBJ2-2

CDR3: CASSLDGKGLVGYNEQFF
DNA: TGTGCCAGCAGCTTAGATGGGAAAGGACTAGTGGGCTACAATGAGCAGTTCTTC
size: NA
D: TRBD2
V: TRBV7-2
J: TRBJ2-1

CDR3: CASSLAGSWGNTEAFF
DNA: TGTGCCAGCAGCTTAGCGGGATCTTGGGGGAACACTGAAGCTTTCTTT
size: NA
D: NA
V: TRBV7-2
J: TRBJ1-1

CDR3: CAWSGSYNEQFF
DNA: TGTGCCTGGTCCGGCTCCTACAATGAGCAGTTCTTC
size: NA
D: NA
V: TRBV30
J: TRBJ2-1

CDR3: CASRGDSTYEQYF
DNA: TGTGCCAGCCGGGGGGACAGCACCTACGAGCAGTACTTC
size: NA
D: NA
V: TRBV7-9
J: TRBJ2-7

CDR3: CASSQDPSGASGGDTQYF
DNA: TGCGCCAGCAGCCAAGACCCGTCGGGGGCTAGCGGGGGAGATACGCAGTATTTT
size: NA
D: TRBD2
V: TRBV4-3
J: TRBJ2-3

CDR3: CASSSRGSGGRETQYF
DNA: TGTGCCAGCAGCTCTCGGGGTAGCGGGGGTAGGGAGACCCAGTACTTC
size: NA
D: TRBD2
V: TRBV11-1
J: TRBJ2-5

CDR3: CASSLLPGIDYGYTF
DNA: TGTGCCAGCAGCTTGCTTCCGGGTATCGACTATGGCTACACCTTC
size: NA
D: NA
V: TRBV5-5
J: TRBJ1-2

CDR3: CASSMARDRSYEQYF
DNA: TGTGCCAGTAGTATGGCCAGGGACAGGTCCTACGAGCAGTACTTC
size: NA
D: TRBD1
V: TRBV19
J: TRBJ2-7

CDR3: CASSTTGTGNTEAFF
DNA: TGCGCCAGCAGTACCACCGGGACAGGGAACACTGAAGCTTTCTTT
size: NA
D: TRBD1
V: TRBV5-1
J: TRBJ1-1

CDR3: CASSLEGGQYF
DNA: TGTGCCAGCAGTTTGGAGGGAGGGCAGTACTTC
size: NA
D: NA
V: TRBV28
J: TRBJ2-7

CDR3: CASSLRGLETQYF
DNA: TGCGCCAGCAGCTTGAGGGGGCTGGAGACCCAGTACTTC
size: NA
D: TRBD1
V: TRBV5-1
J: TRBJ2-5

CDR3: CASSLAGVQETQYF
DNA: TGTGCCAGCAGCTTGGCGGGTGTTCAAGAGACCCAGTACTTC
size: NA
D: NA
V: TRBV5-4
J: TRBJ2-5

CDR3: CASSPLGENTEAFF
DNA: TGTGCCAGCAGCCCCTTAGGAGAAAACACTGAAGCTTTCTTT
size: NA
D: NA
V: TRBV2
J: TRBJ1-1

CDR3: CASSFGGGGSYNEQFF
DNA: TGTGCCAGCAGTTTCGGCGGGGGGGGCTCCTACAATGAGCAGTTCTTC
size: NA
D: TRBD2
V: TRBV28
J: TRBJ2-1

CDR3: CASRMDRTNYGYTF
DNA: TGTGCCAGCAGGATGGACAGAACCAACTATGGCTACACCTTC
size: NA
D: NA
V: TRBV2
J: TRBJ1-2

CDR3: CASSVGGMNSPLHF
DNA: TGTGCCAGCAGCGTGGGGGGAATGAATTCACCCCTCCACTTT
size: once
D: NA
V: TRBV9
J: TRBJ1-6

CDR3: CASSWTGTVNTEAFF
DNA: TGTGCCAGCAGCTGGACCGGGACGGTGAACACTGAAGCTTTCTTT
size: NA
D: NA
V: TRBV5-4
J: TRBJ1-1

CDR3: CASSSDGLGSNTGELFF
DNA: TGCGCCAGCAGCTCGGACGGGCTCGGTTCGAACACCGGGGAGCTGTTTTTT
size: NA
D: NA
V: TRBV5-1
J: TRBJ2-2

CDR3: CASSQDRSGASGNTIYF
DNA: TGTGCCAGCAGCCAAGACCGATCGGGGGCCTCTGGAAACACCATATATTTT
size: NA
D: NA
V: TRBV7-2
J: TRBJ1-3

CDR3: CASSFRQGAAKLFF
DNA: TGTGCCAGCAGCTTCCGACAGGGGGCAGCGAAACTGTTTTTT
size: NA
D: TRBD1
V: TRBV7-6
J: TRBJ1-4

CDR3: CASSLGQGSNEQYF
DNA: TGTGCCAGCAGCCTCGGACAGGGATCCAACGAGCAGTACTTC
size: NA
D: TRBD1
V: TRBV7-3
J: TRBJ2-7

CDR3: CASSTGGMGNQPQHF
DNA: TGTGCCAGCAGCACGGGTGGTATGGGCAATCAGCCCCAGCATTTT
size: NA
D: NA
V: TRBV11-2
J: TRBJ1-5

CDR3: CASSADRFDTGELFF
DNA: TGTGCCAGCAGCGCGGACAGGTTCGACACCGGGGAGCTGTTTTTT
size: NA
D: TRBD1
V: TRBV5-4
J: TRBJ2-2

CDR3: CASSSWTASSYNSPLHF
DNA: TGTGCCAGCAGTTCGTGGACAGCCAGCTCCTATAATTCACCCCTCCACTTT
size: few
D: NA
V: TRBV28
J: TRBJ1-6

CDR3: CASSVDVRRNTIYF
DNA: TGTGCCAGCAGCGTAGATGTCAGAAGAAACACCATATATTTT
size: NA
D: NA
V: TRBV9
J: TRBJ1-3

CDR3: CASSTDRGGNTIYF
DNA: TGTGCCAGCAGCACTGACAGGGGCGGAAACACCATATATTTT
size: few
D: TRBD1
V: TRBV11-2
J: TRBJ1-3